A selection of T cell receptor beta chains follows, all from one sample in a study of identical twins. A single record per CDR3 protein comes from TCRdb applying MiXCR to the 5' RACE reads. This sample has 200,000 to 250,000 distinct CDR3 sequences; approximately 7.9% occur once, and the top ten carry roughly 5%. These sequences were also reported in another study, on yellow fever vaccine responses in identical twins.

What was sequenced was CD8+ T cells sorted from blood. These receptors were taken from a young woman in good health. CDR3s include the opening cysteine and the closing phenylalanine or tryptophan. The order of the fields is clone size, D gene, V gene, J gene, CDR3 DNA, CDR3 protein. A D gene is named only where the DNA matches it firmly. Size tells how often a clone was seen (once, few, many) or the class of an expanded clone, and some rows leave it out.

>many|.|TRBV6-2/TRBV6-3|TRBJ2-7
TGTGCCAGCAGTTACGCCCAGGGATCCTACGAGCAGTACTTC
CASSYAQGSYEQYF
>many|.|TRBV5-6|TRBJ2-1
TGTGCCAGCGGGTTCGGCCATGAGCAGTTCTTC
CASGFGHEQFF
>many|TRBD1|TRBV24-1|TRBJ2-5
TGTGCCACCAGTGATCCGGACAGGTCCACCCAAGAGACCCAGTACTTC
CATSDPDRSTQETQYF
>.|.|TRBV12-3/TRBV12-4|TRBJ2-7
TGTGCCAGCAGTCCACAGACTGGCAAACTCTACGAGCAGTACTTC
CASSPQTGKLYEQYF
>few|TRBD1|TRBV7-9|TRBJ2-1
TGTGCCAGCAGCTTAGGATGGACAGGGAGCTCCTACAATGAGCAGTTCTTC
CASSLGWTGSSYNEQFF
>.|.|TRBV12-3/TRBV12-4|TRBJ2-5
TGTGCCAGCACCTATGACTGGGGGGAGACCCAGTACTTC
CASTYDWGETQYF
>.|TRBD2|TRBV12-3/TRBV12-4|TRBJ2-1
TGTGCCAGCAGTGCGGGACTAGCGGGAGCGGGGTTCTACAATGAGCAGTTCTTC
CASSAGLAGAGFYNEQFF
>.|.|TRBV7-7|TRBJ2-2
TGTGCCAGCAGCTTAGCGGGGAACATCGGGGAGCTGTTTTTT
CASSLAGNIGELFF
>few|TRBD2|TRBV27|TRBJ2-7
TGTGCCAGCAGTTTAATAGCGGGAACCTACGAGCAGTACTTC
CASSLIAGTYEQYF
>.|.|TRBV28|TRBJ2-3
TGTGCCAGCAGTTTAAATGGTGGCCGAGTCACAGATACGCAGTATTTT
CASSLNGGRVTDTQYF
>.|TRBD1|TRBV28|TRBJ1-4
TGTGCCAGCAGTTTTTCGAGGACCGTTTTGAGGGGGCCGTGGACTAATGAAAAACTGTTTTTT
CASSFSRTVLRGPWTNEKLFF
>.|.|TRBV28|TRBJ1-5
TGTGCCAGCAGCGCAGACACTAGCAATCAGCCCCAGCATTTT
CASSADTSNQPQHF
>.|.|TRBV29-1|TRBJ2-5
TGCAGCGTTGGGGGCACAGAGACCCAGTACTTC
CSVGGTETQYF
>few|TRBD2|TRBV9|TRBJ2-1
TGTGCCAGCAGCGTAGGGGGGACTAGTGTATCTGAGCAGTTCTTC
CASSVGGTSVSEQFF
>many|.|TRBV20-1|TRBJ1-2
TGCAGTGCACACCTTCTTGGCACTGCCTATGGCTACACCTTC
CSAHLLGTAYGYTF